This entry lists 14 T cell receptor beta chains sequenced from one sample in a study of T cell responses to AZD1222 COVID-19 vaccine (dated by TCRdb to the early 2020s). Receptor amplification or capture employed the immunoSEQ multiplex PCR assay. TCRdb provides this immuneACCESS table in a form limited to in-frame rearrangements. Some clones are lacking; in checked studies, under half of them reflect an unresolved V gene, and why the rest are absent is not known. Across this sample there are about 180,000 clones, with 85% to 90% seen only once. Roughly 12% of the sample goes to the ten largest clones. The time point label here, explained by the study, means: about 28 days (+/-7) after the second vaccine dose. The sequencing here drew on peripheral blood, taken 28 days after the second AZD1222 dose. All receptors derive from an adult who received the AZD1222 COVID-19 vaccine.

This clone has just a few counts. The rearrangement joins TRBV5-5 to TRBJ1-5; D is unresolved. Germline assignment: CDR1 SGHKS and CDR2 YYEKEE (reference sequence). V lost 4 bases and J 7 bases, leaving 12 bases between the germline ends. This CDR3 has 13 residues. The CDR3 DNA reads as TGTGCCAGCAGCCCGATGGACCACCAGCCCCAGCATTTT. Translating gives CASSPMDHQPQHF.

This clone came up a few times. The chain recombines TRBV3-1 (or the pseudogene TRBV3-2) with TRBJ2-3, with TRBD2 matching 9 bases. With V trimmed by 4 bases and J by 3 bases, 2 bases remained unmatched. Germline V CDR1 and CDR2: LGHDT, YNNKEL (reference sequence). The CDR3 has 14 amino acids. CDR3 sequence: CASSPGLATDTQYF. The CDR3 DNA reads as TGTGCCAGCAGCCCGGGACTAGCAACAGATACGCAGTATTTT.

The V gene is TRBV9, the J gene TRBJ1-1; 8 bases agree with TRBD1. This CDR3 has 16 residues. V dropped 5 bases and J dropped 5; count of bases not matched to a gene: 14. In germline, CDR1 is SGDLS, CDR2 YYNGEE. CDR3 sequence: CASSSTGGVLGTEAFF. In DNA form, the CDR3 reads TGTGCCAGCAGTTCTACAGGGGGAGTTTTGGGGACTGAAGCTTTCTTT.

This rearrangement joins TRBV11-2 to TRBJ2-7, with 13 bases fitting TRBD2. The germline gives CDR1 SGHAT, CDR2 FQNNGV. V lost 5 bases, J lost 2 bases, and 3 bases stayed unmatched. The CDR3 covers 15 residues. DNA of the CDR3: TGTGCCAGCAGCCCCGGGACTAGCGGGACCTACGAGCAGTACTTC. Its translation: CASSPGTSGTYEQYF.

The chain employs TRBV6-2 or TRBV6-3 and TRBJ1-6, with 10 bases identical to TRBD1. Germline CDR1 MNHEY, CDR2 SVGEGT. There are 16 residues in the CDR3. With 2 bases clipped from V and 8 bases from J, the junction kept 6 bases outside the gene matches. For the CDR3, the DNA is TGTGCCAGCAGTTACGTAGGACAGGGGGATTATTCACCCCTCCACTTT. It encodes CASSYVGQGDYSPLHF.

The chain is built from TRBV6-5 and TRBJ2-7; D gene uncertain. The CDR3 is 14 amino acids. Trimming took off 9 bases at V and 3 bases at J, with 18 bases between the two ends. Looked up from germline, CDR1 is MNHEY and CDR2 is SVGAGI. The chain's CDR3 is CASHKDQRVYEQYF. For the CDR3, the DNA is TGTGCCAGTCACAAAGACCAAAGAGTCTACGAGCAGTACTTC.

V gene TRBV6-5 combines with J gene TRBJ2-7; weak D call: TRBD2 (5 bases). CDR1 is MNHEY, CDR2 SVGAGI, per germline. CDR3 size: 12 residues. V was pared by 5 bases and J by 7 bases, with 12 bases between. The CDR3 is CASSPRTGEQYF. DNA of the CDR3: TGTGCCAGCAGTCCCAGGACGGGGGAGCAGTACTTC.

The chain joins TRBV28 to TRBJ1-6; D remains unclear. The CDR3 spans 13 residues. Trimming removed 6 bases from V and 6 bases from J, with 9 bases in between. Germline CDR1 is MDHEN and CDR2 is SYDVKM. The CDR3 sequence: CASRTDVNSPLHF. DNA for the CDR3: TGTGCCAGCAGAACCGACGTTAATTCACCCCTCCACTTT.

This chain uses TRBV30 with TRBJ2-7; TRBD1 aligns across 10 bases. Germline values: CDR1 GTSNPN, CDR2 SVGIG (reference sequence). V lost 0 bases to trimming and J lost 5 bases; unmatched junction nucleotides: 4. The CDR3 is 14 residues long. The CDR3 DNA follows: TGTGCCTGGAGTGTAGGGACAGGGGATCACGAGCAGTACTTC. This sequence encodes CAWSVGTGDHEQYF.

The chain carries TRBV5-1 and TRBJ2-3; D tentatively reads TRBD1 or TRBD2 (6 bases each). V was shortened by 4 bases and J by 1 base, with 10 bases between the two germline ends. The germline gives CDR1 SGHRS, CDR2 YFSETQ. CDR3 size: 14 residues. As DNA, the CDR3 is TGCGCCAGCAGCCGGGGGCTACGCACAGATACGCAGTATTTT. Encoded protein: CASSRGLRTDTQYF.

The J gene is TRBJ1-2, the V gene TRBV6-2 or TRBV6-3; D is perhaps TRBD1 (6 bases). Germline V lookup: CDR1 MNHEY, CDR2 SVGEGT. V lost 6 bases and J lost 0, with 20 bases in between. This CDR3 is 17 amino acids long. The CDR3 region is CASSRGGFGSANYGYTF. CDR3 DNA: TGTGCCAGCAGCAGAGGGGGGTTCGGATCTGCTAACTATGGCTACACCTTC.

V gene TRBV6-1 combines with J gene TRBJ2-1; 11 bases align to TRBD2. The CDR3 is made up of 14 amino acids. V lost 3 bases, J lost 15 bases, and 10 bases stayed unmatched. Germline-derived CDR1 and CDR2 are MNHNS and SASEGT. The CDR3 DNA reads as TGTGCCAGCAGTGATAGGGTAGCGGGGGGGCCTAGGTTCTTC. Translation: CASSDRVAGGPRFF.

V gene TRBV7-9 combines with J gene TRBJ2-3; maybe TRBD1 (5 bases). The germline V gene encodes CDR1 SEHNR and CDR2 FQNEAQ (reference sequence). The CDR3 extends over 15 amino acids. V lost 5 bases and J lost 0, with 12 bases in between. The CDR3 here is CASSPGYFSTDTQYF. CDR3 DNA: TGTGCCAGCAGCCCAGGGTACTTCAGCACAGATACGCAGTATTTT. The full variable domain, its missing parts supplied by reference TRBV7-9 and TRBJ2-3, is DTGVSQNPRHKITKRGQNVTFRCDPISEHNRLYWYRQTLGQGPEFLTYFQNEAQLEKSRLLSDRFSAERPKGSFSTLEIQRTEQGDSAMYLCASSPGYFSTDTQYFGPGTRLTVL.

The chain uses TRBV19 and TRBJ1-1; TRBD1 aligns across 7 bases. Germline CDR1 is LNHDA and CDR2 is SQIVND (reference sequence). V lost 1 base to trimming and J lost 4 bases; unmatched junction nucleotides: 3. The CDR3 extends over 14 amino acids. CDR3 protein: CASSIVGGFTEAFF. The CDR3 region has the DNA TGTGCCAGTAGTATAGTAGGGGGCTTCACTGAAGCTTTCTTT.